A single sample is the source of the 8 T cell receptor beta chains below, sequenced in a study of beta chain features in type 1 diabetes. TCRB transcripts that were expressed got sequenced, as all of the isolated RNA had been reverse transcribed. Repertoires were generated with immunoSEQ multiplex PCR, while TCRdb's copy carries only in-frame clones and drops some. The data hold under 850,000 clones, with about an eighth observed a single time. Their antigens are not known. Study outcomes and limitations: All four CD4+ subsets of Type 1 diabetes patients contained TCRB CDR3s that were moderately but significantly shorter.

Sequenced material: naive CD4+ T cells from blood. The receptor set was obtained from a man aged 18-30 years with type 1 diabetes.

V usage is TRBV6-5 and J usage is TRBJ1-2; D unresolved. The CDR3 totals 15 residues. The V gene lost 2 bases and the J gene lost 2 bases, with 12 bases spanning the gap. CDR1 MNHEY and CDR2 SVGAGI come from the germline V gene. The CDR3 nucleotides read TGTGCCAGCAGTTACGCCTTTGGGCTGAACTATGGCTACACCTTC. Translated: CASSYAFGLNYGYTF.

This clone has a handful of counts. The chain recombines TRBV5-1 with TRBJ2-3, with D possibly called TRBD1 or TRBD2 (5 bases each). The CDR3 covers 16 residues. Germline CDR1 is SGHRS and CDR2 is YFSETQ. V was shortened by 6 bases and J by 5 bases, with 22 bases between the two germline ends. The CDR3 reads CASNLGRQGAEDTQYF. The CDR3 DNA is TGCGCCAGCAATTTGGGTCGCCAGGGAGCGGAAGATACGCAGTATTTT. Full variable domain (remainder filled in from reference TRBV5-1 and TRBJ2-3): KAGVTQTPRYLIKTRGQQVTLSCSPISGHRSVSWYQQTPGQGLQFLFEYFSETQRNKGNFPGRFSGRQFSNSRSEMNVSTLELGDSALYLCASNLGRQGAEDTQYFGPGTRLTVL.

The chain links TRBV6-5 to TRBJ1-2; D is undetermined. V shed 8 bases and J shed 2 bases, with 6 bases lying between them. The CDR3 runs 11 residues. Germline CDR1 MNHEY, CDR2 SVGAGI. The CDR3 loop reads CASGQNYGYTF. The DNA of the CDR3 is TGTGCCAGCGGCCAAAACTATGGCTACACCTTC.

This clone was recorded a few times. Other DNA variants within this sample encode the same CDR3. The V gene is TRBV5-4, the J gene TRBJ2-6, with D possibly TRBD1 on 5 matching bases. The CDR3 loop spans 15 amino acids. The germline gives CDR1 SGHNT, CDR2 YYREEE (reference sequence). The V end lost 2 bases, the J end lost 0 bases, and 6 bases lay between the germline ends. CDR3 amino acids: CASSFRDSGANVLTF. As DNA, the CDR3 is TGTGCCAGCAGCTTCAGGGACTCTGGGGCCAACGTCCTGACTTTC.

This clone was counted a few times. The chain combines TRBV30 with TRBJ2-7, with 7 positions matching TRBD1. This CDR3 is 13 amino acids long. Germline-derived CDR1 and CDR2 are GTSNPN and SVGIG (reference sequence). The junction had 3 bases not matched to a gene; V was cut back by 0 bases and J by 4 bases. The CDR3 spells CAWSVQGLYEQYF. The CDR3 bases are TGTGCCTGGAGTGTACAGGGGTTGTACGAGCAGTACTTC.

This clone was seen only a few times. The J gene is TRBJ1-1, the V gene TRBV18; D call uncertain. There are 13 residues in the CDR3. Trimming shortened V by 2 bases and J by 1 base, and 5 bases separated the two germline ends. Germline V gene lookup returns CDR1 KGHSH and CDR2 LQKENI. CDR3 loop: CASSPDTNTEAFF. The CDR3 DNA follows: TGTGCCAGCTCACCAGACACGAACACTGAAGCTTTCTTT. The whole variable domain, filled in from reference TRBV18 and TRBJ1-1, reads NAGVMQNPRHLVRRRGQEARLRCSPMKGHSHVYWYRQLPEEGLKFMVYLQKENIIDESGMPKERFSAEFPKEGPSILRIQQVVRGDSAAYFCASSPDTNTEAFFGQGTRLTVV.

The gene calls are TRBV6-5 and TRBJ2-7; D is unresolved. Per the germline V gene, CDR1 is MNHEY and CDR2 is SVGAGI. The CDR3 has 14 residues. Trimming left V 2 bases short and J 2 bases short, with 10 bases between. CDR3 sequence (DNA): TGTGCCAGCAGTTACCTCCCGGGCCCCTACGAGCAGTACTTC. Translated, it gives CASSYLPGPYEQYF.

Details on this clone: Other DNA sequences in this specimen translate into the identical CDR3. The rearrangement uses TRBV6-6 and TRBJ1-5, with D uncertain. The CDR3 loop spans 13 amino acids. Germline CDR1 and CDR2: MNHNY and SVGAGI (reference sequence). V shed 0 bases and J shed 1 base, with 1 base lying between them. The CDR3 is CASSYSSNQPQHF. The CDR3 nucleotides read TGTGCCAGCAGTTACTCGAGCAATCAGCCCCAGCATTTT.